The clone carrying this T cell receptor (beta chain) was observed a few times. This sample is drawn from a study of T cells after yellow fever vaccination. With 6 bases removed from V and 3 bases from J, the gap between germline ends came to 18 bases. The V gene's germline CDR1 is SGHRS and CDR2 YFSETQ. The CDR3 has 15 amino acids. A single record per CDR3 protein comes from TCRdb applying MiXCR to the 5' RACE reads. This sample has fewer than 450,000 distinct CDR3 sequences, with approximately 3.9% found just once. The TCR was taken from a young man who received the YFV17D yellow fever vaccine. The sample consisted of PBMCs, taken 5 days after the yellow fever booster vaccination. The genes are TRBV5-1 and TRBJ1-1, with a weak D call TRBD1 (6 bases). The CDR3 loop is CASNVGGAGDTEAFF. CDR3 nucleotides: TGCGCCAGCAACGTCGGGGGAGCAGGGGACACTGAAGCTTTCTTT.